This TCR beta chain was recorded in a study of spatial heterogeneity in lung cancer. Regarding the study as a whole: Tumor mutation count correlated with how many alpha and beta TCRs expanded intratumorally. The estimate shows that only roughly 7% of tumor T cells were covered for alpha and about 12% for beta chains.

TCRdb re-called the 5' RACE reads through MiXCR, storing one row per CDR3 protein. This table has fewer than 20,000 distinct CDR3 sequences, around 6% appearing once. The time point denotes: sample taken at primary tumor resection. The 60 to 90 donors had untreated early-stage non-small cell lung cancer. Whole RNA from tumor, nontumor lung or frozen PBMC was sequenced unsorted. CDR1 is MNHEY, CDR2 SVGAGI, per germline. Trimming pared 6 bases from V and 7 bases from J, leaving 11 bases between. The CDR3 is made up of 12 amino acids. This clonotype was observed many times. Its antigen is currently unknown.

The chain joins TRBV6-5 to TRBJ2-3, with unresolved D. The material was lung tumor tissue, obtained at surgery. The receptor was derived from a female donor with early-stage non-small cell lung cancer. CDR3 loop: CASSTLGYTQYF. The CDR3 bases are TGTGCCAGCAGCACACTGGGTTATACGCAGTATTTT.